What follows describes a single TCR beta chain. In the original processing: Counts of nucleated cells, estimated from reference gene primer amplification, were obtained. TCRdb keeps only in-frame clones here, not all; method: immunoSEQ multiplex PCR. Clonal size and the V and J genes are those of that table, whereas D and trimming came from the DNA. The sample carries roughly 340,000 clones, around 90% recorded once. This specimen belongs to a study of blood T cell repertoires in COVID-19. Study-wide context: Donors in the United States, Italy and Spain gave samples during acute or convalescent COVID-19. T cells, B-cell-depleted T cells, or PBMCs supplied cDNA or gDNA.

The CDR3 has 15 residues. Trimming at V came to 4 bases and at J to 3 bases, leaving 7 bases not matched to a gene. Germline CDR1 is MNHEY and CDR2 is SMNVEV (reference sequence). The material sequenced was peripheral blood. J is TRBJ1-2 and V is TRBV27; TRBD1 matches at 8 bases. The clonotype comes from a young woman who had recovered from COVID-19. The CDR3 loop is CASSSQGGIYYGYTF. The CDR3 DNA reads TGTGCCAGCAGTTCACAGGGGGGAATTTACTATGGCTACACCTTC.